This T cell receptor (beta chain) was identified during a study of shared clonotypes between healthy human individuals. General study findings and limits: The low donor count limited represented genetic and exposure-history diversity. Researchers found naive subsets generally carried larger estimated richness than memory subsets.

With respect to this clone: Its specificity is unknown.

The naive CD8 subset, CD45RO-negative cells positively selected for CCR7, excluded terminally differentiated effector memory CD45RA+ cells. None of the donors, who were healthy HIV-negative adults, had recently had acute infections or vaccinations. Clones were read by immunoSEQ multiplex PCR, and TCRdb kept only the in-frame ones, dropping some. Here the sample spans 700,000 to 950,000 clones, approximately 96% being singletons. Sequenced sample: naive CD8+ T cells sorted from blood. The origin of this receptor is a man aged 30 to 45 in good health.

CDR3 amino acids: CASSRREGSPEQYF. For the CDR3, the DNA is TGTGCCAGCAGCCGGAGGGAGGGGTCCCCGGAGCAGTACTTC. V and J are TRBV11-3 and TRBJ2-7, with TRBD2 matching 7 bases. The germline V gene has CDR1 SGHNT and CDR2 YENEEA. V lost 5 bases, J lost 7 bases, and 11 bases stayed unmatched. CDR3 length: 14 amino acids.